Following are 22 T cell receptor beta chains from one sample sequenced in a study of blood T cells in healthy people across ages. Sample-barcoded 5' priming and a J-beta primer mix drove a second PCR of roughly 7 to 11 cycles. MiXCR was run by TCRdb on the 5' RACE reads, yielding one entry per CDR3 protein. The profile shows 800,000 to 950,000 distinct CDR3 sequences, 48% of them singletons. Sequenced sample: blood. The receptors derive from a young man in good health.

The rearrangement joins TRBV7-2 to TRBJ1-4; 7 nucleotides line up with TRBD1. V lost 5 bases to trimming and J lost 4 bases; unmatched junction nucleotides: 7. The CDR3 has 15 amino acids. In germline, CDR1 is SGHTA, CDR2 FQGNSA. The CDR3 bases are TGTGCCAGCAGCACCTACCGGGACAGTAATGAAAAACTGTTTTTT. Translating gives CASSTYRDSNEKLFF.

This clonotype was seen just once. A read error may explain this, as a much larger clone is one base away. The J gene is TRBJ2-4, the V gene TRBV20-1; maybe TRBD2 (6 bases). Germline-derived CDR1 and CDR2 are DFQATT and SNEGSKA (reference sequence). The CDR3 extends over 12 amino acids. Trimming took off 6 bases at V and 6 bases at J, with 12 bases between the two ends. The CDR3 nucleotides read TGCAGTGCACCGGGACTTTCAAACATTCAGTACTTC. Its protein product is CSAPGLSNIQYF.

This clonotype was found once. J is TRBJ2-4 and V is TRBV7-8, with TRBD1 as a possible D gene (6 bases). The J call may not be correct, given that the DNA end is closer to TRBJ2-7. This CDR3 has 14 amino acids. Germline CDR1 is SGHVS and CDR2 is FQNEAQ. CDR3 nucleotide sequence: TGTGCCAGCAGCTTAGGAAACAGGGAGCACGAGCAGTACTTC. Translation gives CASSLGNREHEQYF.

CDR3: CSVEEAGDYEQYF. For the CDR3, the DNA is TGCAGCGTTGAAGAGGCTGGAGATTACGAGCAGTACTTC. The V call is TRBV29-1, the J call TRBJ2-7; D is unclear. V lost 0 bases, J lost 4 bases, and 10 bases lay in between. Germline V gene sequence: CDR1 SQVTM, CDR2 ANQGSEA. The CDR3 loop spans 13 amino acids.

V usage is TRBV20-1 and J usage is TRBJ2-4; TRBD2 aligns across 12 bases. The J call is doubtful: the DNA matches TRBJ2-5 better. The CDR3 extends over 14 amino acids. Germline loops: CDR1 DFQATT, CDR2 SNEGSKA (reference sequence). The CDR3 region has the DNA TGCAGTGCTCTAGCGGGGGGGAAGCAAGAGACCCAGTACTTC. This sequence encodes CSALAGGKQETQYF.

This rearrangement joins TRBV10-3 to TRBJ2-2, with a tentative D call TRBD1 (6 bases). The V end lost 2 bases, the J end lost 5 bases, and 9 bases lay between the germline ends. In germline, CDR1 is ENHRY, CDR2 SYGVKD. The CDR3 covers 14 residues. For the CDR3, the DNA is TGTGCCATCAGTGAGACAGGGTCGACCGGGGAGCTGTTTTTT. Translating it yields CAISETGSTGELFF.

This clonotype has a single count. This chain uses TRBV2 with TRBJ2-7; 10 bases line up with TRBD1. The CDR3 has 15 amino acids. Germline V gene lookup returns CDR1 SNHLY and CDR2 FYNNEI. Trimming at V came to 5 bases and at J to 7 bases, leaving 11 bases not matched to a gene. This chain's CDR3 is CASSKDRGGNNEQYF. The CDR3, as DNA: TGTGCCAGCAGTAAGGACAGGGGGGGGAACAATGAGCAGTACTTC.

This clonotype is a singleton in its sample. The chain uses TRBV5-1 and TRBJ2-5; 7 bases fit TRBD2. V lost 7 bases to trimming and J lost 5 bases; unmatched junction nucleotides: 11. Germline assignment: CDR1 SGHRS and CDR2 YFSETQ. The CDR3 contains 14 residues. This CDR3 is CASASGTIRETQYF. The CDR3 DNA sequence: TGCGCCAGCGCCTCCGGGACTATCCGGGAGACCCAGTACTTC.

V gene TRBV20-1 combines with J gene TRBJ2-7; 12 bases fit TRBD1. V was clipped by 8 bases and J by 2 bases; unmatched bases: 16. The CDR3 runs to 17 residues. Germline values: CDR1 DFQATT, CDR2 SNEGSKA (reference sequence). As DNA, the CDR3 is TGCAGTCTCCCGGGGACAGGGGGCAGAAGTCGGGCCTACGAGCAGTACTTC. Encoded protein: CSLPGTGGRSRAYEQYF.

The rearrangement links TRBV5-1 to TRBJ2-1, with D unresolved. Germline CDR1 reads SGHRS; CDR2 reads YFSETQ. There are 16 residues in the CDR3. The V end was cut by 0 bases, the J end by 2 bases, with 12 bases between. CDR3 amino acids: CASSLVTVRAYNEQFF. The DNA for the CDR3 is TGCGCCAGCAGCTTGGTTACAGTTAGGGCCTACAATGAGCAGTTCTTC.

V is TRBV27 and J is TRBJ2-5; 9 nucleotides align to TRBD1. V gave up 3 bases and J gave up 2 bases; unmatched junction bases: 10. In germline, CDR1 is MNHEY, CDR2 SMNVEV (reference sequence). The CDR3 sequence is 17 residues long. In DNA form, the CDR3 reads TGTGCCAGCAGTTTGTTCGGGACAGGGAGGGGTCAAGAGACCCAGTACTTC. This translates into CASSLFGTGRGQETQYF.

The chain couples TRBV27 to TRBJ2-1; D may match TRBD1 or TRBD2 (5 bases each). This CDR3 comprises 15 residues. Deletions cut 1 base from V and 3 bases from J, with 10 bases between. The germline V gene encodes CDR1 MNHEY and CDR2 SMNVEV (reference sequence). CDR3 bases: TGTGCCAGCAGTTTATGGGGGTTGTACTACAATGAGCAGTTCTTC. Translated: CASSLWGLYYNEQFF.

The table lists this clonotype with a count of one. CDR3 region: CSAPAMGGETQYF. Here the CDR3 DNA reads TGCAGTGCTCCCGCCATGGGGGGAGAGACCCAGTACTTC. The chain couples TRBV20-1 to TRBJ2-7, with D possibly being TRBD2 (6 bases). The J call is in doubt because the DNA end fits TRBJ2-5 better. The CDR3 consists of 13 residues. CDR1 is DFQATT and CDR2 is SNEGSKA in the germline V gene (reference sequence).

This chain's CDR3 is CASSSWGGQGTYGYTF. CDR3 DNA sequence: TGTGCCAGCAGCTCATGGGGCGGGCAGGGGACCTATGGCTACACCTTC. This sequence joins TRBV9 and TRBJ1-2; D may be TRBD1 (6 bases). Trimming stripped 4 bases from V and 4 bases from J, with 20 bases between. The CDR3 loop spans 16 amino acids. Germline V gives CDR1 SGDLS, CDR2 YYNGEE.

The gene calls are TRBV27 and TRBJ2-7, with D perhaps TRBD1 (6 bases). The CDR3 spans 15 residues. Per the germline V gene, CDR1 is MNHEY and CDR2 is SMNVEV (reference sequence). V was shortened by 3 bases and J by 2 bases, with 14 bases between the two germline ends. CDR3 sequence: CASSFLGQGAYEQYF. The DNA for the CDR3 is TGTGCCAGCAGTTTTTTGGGACAAGGCGCCTACGAGCAGTACTTC.

The sample holds many counts of this clonotype. The rearrangement links TRBV9 to TRBJ2-5, with 7 bases fitting TRBD1. The CDR3 length is 14 residues. Germline CDR1 is SGDLS and CDR2 is YYNGEE. With 5 bases clipped from V and 2 bases from J, the junction kept 6 bases outside the gene matches. The CDR3 loop reads CASSVGQTQETQYF. The CDR3 DNA follows: TGTGCCAGCAGTGTGGGACAGACTCAAGAGACCCAGTACTTC.

The CDR3 region is CASSFPTRGTDTQYF. The CDR3 DNA reads TGTGCCAGCAGTTTTCCGACTAGGGGCACAGATACGCAGTATTTT. This chain uses TRBV28 with TRBJ2-3; D is perhaps TRBD2 (6 bases). V was trimmed by 3 bases and J by 1 base, leaving 11 bases between them. CDR3 length: 15 amino acids. The germline gives CDR1 MDHEN, CDR2 SYDVKM.

V is TRBV11-3 and J is TRBJ2-1; either TRBD1 or TRBD2 may fit D (5 bases each). CDR1 is SGHNT and CDR2 is YENEEA in the germline V gene. The ends were cut back, 5 bases at V and 7 bases at J, with 15 bases in the middle. CDR3 length equals 14 residues. Here the CDR3 reads CASSPGSGANEQFF. CDR3 nucleotide sequence: TGTGCCAGCAGCCCGGGGTCCGGGGCTAATGAGCAGTTCTTC.

The CDR3 nucleotides read TGCAGTGCTCTCAGCGGGGGGGCCACAGATACGCAGTATTTT. This gives the protein CSALSGGATDTQYF. The V gene is TRBV20-1, the J gene TRBJ2-3; the match to TRBD2 covers 10 bases. Germline V gene lookup returns CDR1 DFQATT and CDR2 SNEGSKA (reference sequence). With V trimmed by 5 bases and J by 2 bases, 4 bases remained unmatched. The CDR3 runs 14 residues.

V and J are TRBV5-1 and TRBJ2-7, with D possibly matching TRBD2 (6 bases). The CDR3 extends over 13 amino acids. Trimming took 6 bases from V and 4 from J, leaving 14 bases between them. CDR1 and CDR2 from the germline V gene are SGHRS and YFSETQ. The CDR3 loop reads CASTEAGGYEQYF. In nucleotides, the CDR3 is TGCGCCAGCACTGAAGCCGGGGGTTACGAGCAGTACTTC.

Worth noting for this clonotype: A much larger clone differs by one base, so this may be a read error. CDR3 protein: CASSQGLGNRDTQYF. The CDR3 DNA follows: TGTGCCAGCAGCCAAGGACTGGGTAACAGAGATACGCAGTATTTT. The chain combines TRBV4-2 with TRBJ2-3; D is unresolved. Trimming shortened V by 1 base and J by 5 bases, and 13 bases separated the two germline ends. The length of the CDR3 is 15 residues. In germline, CDR1 is LGHNA, CDR2 YNFKEQ.

This clonotype was picked up a small number of times. The J gene is TRBJ2-5, the V gene TRBV29-1; TRBD2 matches 7 bases. Germline lookup yields CDR1 SQVTM and CDR2 ANQGSEA. V trimming: 3 bases; J trimming: 4 bases; junction bases outside the gene matches: 8. CDR3 length: 14 residues. The CDR3 region is CSVDVGLLGETQYF. The DNA for the CDR3 is TGCAGCGTTGACGTGGGACTACTCGGAGAGACCCAGTACTTC.